The 14 T cell receptor beta chains below come from one sample, sequenced in a study of blood T cell repertoires in COVID-19. Method: immunoSEQ multiplex PCR; TCRdb's copy keeps in-frame clones and lacks some. The table records 130,000 or so clones, 84% of them present only once. Sequencing was done on a sample of peripheral blood. These receptors were taken from a woman aged 55-69 years with acute or convalescent COVID-19.

The CDR3 loop reads CASSLDPAYEQYF. The CDR3 region has the DNA TGTGCCAGCAGCTTAGATCCCGCCTACGAGCAGTACTTC. The chain employs TRBV11-2 and TRBJ2-7; D call uncertain. The CDR3 length is 13 residues. Looked up from germline, CDR1 is SGHAT and CDR2 is FQNNGV. Trimming took 0 bases from V and 2 from J, leaving 5 bases between them.

This clone was found once. This rearrangement joins TRBV7-8 to TRBJ1-2; D remains ambiguous. Germline loops: CDR1 SGHVS, CDR2 FQNEAQ. The V gene lost 1 base and the J gene lost 6 bases, with 15 bases spanning the gap. This CDR3 comprises 15 residues. CDR3 residues: CASSLDRIQWDGYTF. CDR3 DNA sequence: TGTGCCAGCAGCTTAGACCGCATACAGTGGGATGGCTACACCTTC.

The chain's CDR3 is CSARGPGHLLQETQYF. The CDR3 region has the DNA TGCAGTGCTCGTGGCCCCGGACACCTACTCCAAGAGACCCAGTACTTC. The chain couples TRBV20-1 to TRBJ2-5; D is perhaps TRBD1 (5 bases). This CDR3 is 16 amino acids long. Germline V gene sequence: CDR1 DFQATT, CDR2 SNEGSKA (reference sequence). The V end lost 5 bases, the J end lost 1 base, and 20 bases lay between the germline ends.

The chain is built from TRBV5-1 and TRBJ2-4, with a possible D match to TRBD2 (7 bases). Trimming cost V 0 bases and J 7 bases, with 14 bases left between them. The CDR3 is 15 residues long. The germline V gene encodes CDR1 SGHRS and CDR2 YFSETQ. CDR3 sequence reads: CASSLEQGRGNIQYF. The CDR3 bases are TGCGCCAGCAGCTTGGAGCAGGGGAGGGGGAACATTCAGTACTTC.

This rearrangement joins TRBV7-6 to TRBJ2-6; D not certain. Trimming pared 2 bases from V and 1 base from J, leaving 6 bases between. Germline V gene data show CDR1 as SGHVS and CDR2 as FNYEAQ. CDR3 length: 15 amino acids. This chain's CDR3 is CASSLSSSGANVLTF. For the CDR3, the DNA is TGTGCCAGCAGCTTATCGTCGTCTGGGGCCAACGTCCTGACTTTC.

DNA for the CDR3: TGTGCCAGCAGCGGAACCGGGACAGAAGACACTGAAGCTTTCTTT. This codes for CASSGTGTEDTEAFF. The gene calls are TRBV9 and TRBJ1-1; 7 bases fit TRBD1. J was trimmed by 3 bases and V by 3 bases; bases with no gene match: 8. Germline V CDR1 and CDR2: SGDLS, YYNGEE. This CDR3 has 15 residues.

J is TRBJ1-1 and V is TRBV27, with 7 bases fitting TRBD1. Germline CDR1 is MNHEY and CDR2 is SMNVEV (reference sequence). The CDR3 contains 16 residues. J lost 4 bases, V lost 8 bases, and 16 bases had no gene match. CDR3 amino acids: CASGEIYRGLGTEAFF. Here the CDR3 DNA reads TGTGCCAGCGGCGAGATTTACAGGGGACTGGGCACTGAAGCTTTCTTT.

J is TRBJ1-6 and V is TRBV3-1 (or the pseudogene TRBV3-2), with D uncertain. The ends were cut back, 3 bases at V and 8 bases at J, with 5 bases in the middle. CDR1 is LGHDT, CDR2 YNNKEL, per germline (reference sequence). The CDR3 has 12 residues. This CDR3 is CASSQRDSPLHF. The CDR3 DNA is TGTGCCAGCAGCCAGAGAGATTCACCCCTCCACTTT.

This clone occurred once. This chain uses TRBV10-3 with TRBJ2-7, with 8 bases fitting TRBD1. The CDR3 runs 15 residues. The junction had 7 bases not matched to a gene; V was cut back by 3 bases and J by 3 bases. The germline V gene has CDR1 ENHRY and CDR2 SYGVKD. The CDR3 spells CAISDQGAPIYEQYV. The CDR3 DNA follows: TGTGCCATCAGTGATCAGGGGGCCCCCATCTACGAGCAGTACGTC.

This chain uses TRBV5-1 with TRBJ2-5; D is perhaps TRBD2 (5 bases). Germline lookup yields CDR1 SGHRS and CDR2 YFSETQ. The CDR3 is 14 residues long. Trimming cost V 3 bases and J 3 bases, with 12 bases left between them. CDR3 DNA: TGCGCCAGCAGCTCGGGGTCCGGTGAAGAGACCCAGTACTTC. It codes for CASSSGSGEETQYF. Full variable domain (outside the CDR3, taken from reference TRBV5-1 and TRBJ2-5): KAGVTQTPRYLIKTRGQQVTLSCSPISGHRSVSWYQQTPGQGLQFLFEYFSETQRNKGNFPGRFSGRQFSNSRSEMNVSTLELGDSALYLCASSSGSGEETQYFGPGTRLLVL.

CDR3 DNA sequence: TGTGCCAGCAGATCCCCCGCGGGGGGGACAGATACGCAGTATTTT. It yields the protein CASRSPAGGTDTQYF. This chain joins TRBV6-5 and TRBJ2-3; the match to TRBD2 covers 9 bases. Germline V lookup: CDR1 MNHEY, CDR2 SVGAGI. The CDR3 sequence is 15 residues long. J was trimmed by 3 bases and V by 6 bases; bases with no gene match: 7.

This clone occurred once. The gene calls are TRBV11-1 and TRBJ1-1; D gene unclear. This CDR3 has 13 amino acids. The germline V gene has CDR1 SGHAT and CDR2 FQDESV (reference sequence). Trimming cost V 1 base and J 2 bases, with 5 bases left between them. The CDR3 DNA is TGTGCCAGCAGCTTAGTCTCCAACACTGAAGCTTTCTTT. Translating gives CASSLVSNTEAFF.

Points on this clone: A read error may account for a junction end that differs from germline. The V gene is TRBV27, the J gene TRBJ1-2; D unclear. The CDR3 spans 12 residues. Germline V gene sequence: CDR1 MNHEY, CDR2 SMNVEV (reference sequence). CDR3 sequence: CASRSAGERNYF. For the CDR3, the DNA is TGTGCCAGCAGATCGGCCGGGGAGAGGAACTATTTC.

V gene TRBV18 combines with J gene TRBJ2-5; 7 nucleotides line up with TRBD1. The germline CDR1 and CDR2 sequences are KGHSH and LQKENI. CDR3 size: 14 residues. The junction had 3 bases not matched to a gene; V was cut back by 4 bases and J by 1 base. The CDR3 nucleotides read TGTGCCAGCTCACAGGGGACAGTCCAAGAGACCCAGTACTTC. This encodes CASSQGTVQETQYF. Together with reference TRBV18 and TRBJ2-5, the CDR3 gives the full variable domain: NAGVMQNPRHLVRRRGQEARLRCSPMKGHSHVYWYRQLPEEGLKFMVYLQKENIIDESGMPKERFSAEFPKEGPSILRIQQVVRGDSAAYFCASSQGTVQETQYFGPGTRLLVL.